The table lists the clone carrying this TCR beta chain with a few counts. Construction of the TCRbeta library involved unique molecular identifiers. TCRdb fed the PCR reads into MiXCR, producing one record per CDR3 protein. The sample has hundreds of thousands of distinct CDR3 sequences, more than 8% seen once. The data are from a study of T-cell reconstitution after alpha-beta-depleted transplantation in children. This CDR3 region has 12 residues. From germline, CDR1 is MNHEY and CDR2 SVGEGT. Losses at the gene ends were 10 bases for V and 2 bases for J; bases not matched to a gene: 4. Sequencing used PBMCs from the stem cell graft donor, obtained from the stem cell graft. The chain joins TRBV6-2 or TRBV6-3 to TRBJ2-5, with 7 bases identical to TRBD1. This TCR came from a human donor who donated a stem cell graft to a child with SCID. Here the CDR3 DNA reads TGTGCCACGGGACAGACACAAGAGACCCAGTACTTC. Translated: CATGQTQETQYF.